A single sample is the source of the 9 T cell receptor beta chains below, sequenced in a study of blood T cells in healthy people across ages. A second PCR, run for roughly 7 to 11 cycles, used a sample-barcoded 5' primer plus a J-beta primer mix. MiXCR, run by TCRdb on the 5' RACE reads, gives a single entry per CDR3 protein. The repertoire has approximately 580,000 distinct CDR3 sequences, around 24% of them found once; the top ten carry 7.5% to 9%. The same specimen was also included in a second study, on T cells of mothers and their children.

Material for sequencing was blood. The receptors derive from a boy aged 5-17 years in good health.

There are a few counts of this clonotype. This chain links TRBV7-2 with TRBJ1-2, with a tentative D call TRBD1 (5 bases). This CDR3 spans 14 amino acids. The V and J ends lost 0 bases and 8 bases respectively, with 13 bases between them. Germline assignment: CDR1 SGHTA and CDR2 FQGNSA. CDR3 protein: CASSLAPSGGGYTF. CDR3 sequence (DNA): TGTGCCAGCAGCTTAGCGCCGTCGGGGGGAGGCTACACCTTC.

The chain carries TRBV19 and TRBJ2-2; possibly TRBD1 or TRBD2 for D (5 bases each). The CDR3 has 16 amino acids. Germline assignment: CDR1 LNHDA and CDR2 SQIVND (reference sequence). The germline V and J ends were trimmed by 7 bases and 3 bases, with 18 bases remaining between them. This chain's CDR3 is CASKDPGTSYTGELFF. The DNA of the CDR3 is TGTGCCAGTAAAGACCCCGGGACGAGCTACACCGGGGAGCTGTTTTTT. The variable domain in full, with the rest retrieved from reference TRBV19 and TRBJ2-2, is DGGITQSPKYLFRKEGQNVTLSCEQNLNHDAMYWYRQDPGQGLRLIYYSQIVNDFQKGDIAEGYSVSREKKESFPLTVTSAQKNPTAFYLCASKDPGTSYTGELFFGEGSRLTVL.

This clonotype has a handful of counts. The chain links TRBV6-5 to TRBJ2-7; 7 bases agree with TRBD1. CDR3 length equals 15 residues. V was pared by 4 bases and J by 3 bases, with 9 bases of the junction left unmatched. Per germline, CDR1 MNHEY and CDR2 SVGAGI. CDR3 in amino acids: CASSLSGTAYYEQYF. CDR3 sequence (DNA): TGTGCCAGCAGTTTATCCGGGACAGCTTACTACGAGCAGTACTTC.

This chain connects TRBV4-3 to TRBJ2-2; possible D gene TRBD1, 5 bases. Germline V gene data show CDR1 as LGHNA and CDR2 as YSLEER. Trimming removed 1 base at V and 5 bases at J, with 17 bases between. The CDR3 covers 17 residues. In DNA, the CDR3 is TGCGCCAGCAGCCAAGGAATCGCCAGGGAAGAGACCGGGGAGCTGTTTTTT. Amino acid sequence: CASSQGIAREETGELFF.

This clonotype occurred a few times. V gene TRBV25-1 combines with J gene TRBJ1-2; D unclear. Trimming shortened V by 9 bases and J by 6 bases, and 17 bases separated the two germline ends. CDR3 length: 13 residues. Germline V gene sequence: CDR1 MGHDK, CDR2 SYGVNS. The CDR3 DNA reads TGTGCCAGACCGACGGGCGGGGATCATGGCTACACCTTC. Its translation is CARPTGGDHGYTF.

This clonotype was counted a few times. The chain uses TRBV7-9 and TRBJ1-1, with D maybe TRBD1 (5 bases). V shed 4 bases and J shed 1 base, with 13 bases lying between them. Germline loops: CDR1 SEHNR, CDR2 FQNEAQ (reference sequence). The CDR3 is 15 amino acids. The chain's CDR3 is CASSSWSTGNTEAFF. The CDR3 bases are TGTGCCAGCAGCTCGTGGTCAACAGGGAACACTGAAGCTTTCTTT.

The chain employs TRBV20-1 and TRBJ2-5; 9 bases agree with TRBD2. The closer fit of TRBJ2-1 to the DNA end suggests the J call may be wrong. CDR1 is DFQATT and CDR2 is SNEGSKA in the germline V gene (reference sequence). The CDR3 runs 13 residues. CDR3 residues: CSARNSGSLEQFF. DNA for the CDR3: TGCAGTGCTAGAAATAGCGGGAGTCTTGAGCAGTTCTTC.

The gene calls are TRBV10-3 and TRBJ1-5; TRBD1 agrees at 8 bases. Germline V gene data show CDR1 as ENHRY and CDR2 as SYGVKD. V lost 8 bases to trimming and J lost 3 bases; unmatched junction nucleotides: 3. The CDR3 extends over 13 amino acids. CDR3 sequence reads: CAIGQGTNQPQHF. Here the CDR3 DNA reads TGTGCCATCGGACAGGGCACCAATCAGCCCCAGCATTTT.

The gene calls are TRBV4-3 and TRBJ2-1; D assignment may be TRBD1 or TRBD2 (5 bases each). Germline V CDR1 and CDR2: LGHNA, YSLEER. Trimming took off 4 bases at V and 6 bases at J, with 16 bases between the two ends. The CDR3 extends over 15 amino acids. The CDR3 loop reads CASSLMWGSRNEQFF. The CDR3 coding sequence is TGCGCCAGCAGCCTAATGTGGGGGAGCCGCAATGAGCAGTTCTTC.